Below are 4 T cell receptor beta chains sequenced from a single sample in a study of cytomegalovirus exposure and HLA in healthy donors. Generated by immunoSEQ multiplex PCR, the TCRdb table keeps only in-frame clones and is missing some. The sample includes 120,000 or so clones, 88% of them seen just once. The sequenced sample consisted of PBMCs. The receptors were sampled from a man younger than 35 in good health and CMV-seronegative.

The genes are TRBV4-3 and TRBJ2-2; D might be TRBD1 (5 bases). The germline V gene encodes CDR1 LGHNA and CDR2 YSLEER. CDR3 length: 18 amino acids. The V end was cut by 1 base, the J end by 0 bases, with 15 bases between. The CDR3 loop reads CASSQGKRQYTNTGELFF. CDR3 nucleotide sequence: TGCGCCAGCAGCCAAGGAAAAAGACAGTACACGAACACCGGGGAGCTGTTTTTT.

The V gene is TRBV6-6, the J gene TRBJ2-7; no reliable D call. This CDR3 has 12 amino acids. In germline, CDR1 is MNHNY, CDR2 SVGAGI (reference sequence). V was trimmed by 2 bases and J by 7 bases, leaving 9 bases between them. The DNA for the CDR3 is TGTGCCAGCAGTTACGGCCTGTGGGAGCAGTACTTC. It codes for CASSYGLWEQYF.

This clone was observed a single time. This chain joins TRBV5-1 and TRBJ2-3, with 10 nucleotides matching TRBD1. In germline, CDR1 is SGHRS, CDR2 YFSETQ. The junction had 9 bases not matched to a gene; V was cut back by 5 bases and J by 6 bases. This CDR3 spans 15 amino acids. In DNA, the CDR3 is TGCGCCAGCAGACCGGGGACAGGGGTTTCGGATACGCAGTATTTT. Protein sequence: CASRPGTGVSDTQYF.

The chain has TRBV25-1 and TRBJ2-3, with 10 bases aligning to TRBD1. With 3 bases clipped from V and 3 bases from J, the junction kept 9 bases outside the gene matches. Germline V lookup: CDR1 MGHDK, CDR2 SYGVNS. The CDR3 sequence is 17 residues long. The CDR3 is CASSDPTGGKGTDTQYF. Here the CDR3 DNA reads TGTGCCAGCAGTGATCCGACAGGGGGCAAGGGAACAGATACGCAGTATTTT.